The T cell receptor (beta chain) under discussion was sequenced for a study of T cell responses to AZD1222 COVID-19 vaccine. Study-wide findings and caveats: Spike-specific TCR breadth and depth were elevated following two AZD1222 doses. Among the donors, most were white British and more were female, and clonal diversity was possibly underestimated. Spike as a whole was targeted by vaccine-associated CD4 TCRs, dominant at 160-218 and 743-854. Only a handful of AZD1222 recipients, several in all, had baseline seropositivity.

About this clone itself: What it binds is unknown.

The table came from immunoSEQ multiplex PCR; TCRdb's copy has only in-frame clones and leaves some out. The sample shows 90,000 to 120,000 clones, approximately 86% of them seen only once. The junction had 7 bases not matched to a gene; V was cut back by 6 bases and J by 1 base. Germline V CDR1 and CDR2: MDHEN, SYDVKM. CDR3 length: 15 residues. This clonotype was sampled from an adult in good health. Sequenced material: peripheral blood, taken on day 0 of AZD1222 vaccination. The chain has TRBV28 and TRBJ2-7; 9 bases agree with TRBD2. DNA of the CDR3: TGTGCCAGCAGGCAAGCGGGAGGAGTTTCCTACGAGCAGTACTTC. Encoded protein: CASRQAGGVSYEQYF.